This record covers a single T cell receptor beta chain. The target antigen is unknown. This sample is part of a study of T cell responses to AZD1222 COVID-19 vaccine. CDR1 and CDR2 (germline): LGHDT, YNNKEL (reference sequence). Trimming pared 2 bases from V and 4 bases from J, leaving 8 bases between. This CDR3 has 13 amino acids. Assay used: immunoSEQ multiplex PCR; TCRdb lists only in-frame clones, some missing. The sample shows about 130,000 clones, 93% of them seen only once. The study, taken as a whole, reports: Reportedly, close to half of spike-specific TCRs are directed against unmutated variant regions.

The TCR was taken from an adult in good health. The material sequenced was peripheral blood, taken on day 0 of AZD1222 vaccination. The rearrangement uses TRBV3-1 (or the pseudogene TRBV3-2) and TRBJ2-5; no clear D gene. The DNA for the CDR3 is TGTGCCAGCAGCCAATACATCGGAGAGACCCAGTACTTC. It translates to CASSQYIGETQYF.